Presented here are 2 T cell receptor beta chains from one specimen sequenced in a study of blood T cell repertoires in COVID-19. The repertoire was sequenced with immunoSEQ multiplex PCR; TCRdb's copy has only in-frame clones and lacks some. The sample has 250,000 to 350,000 clones, approximately 91% seen once. Input material: peripheral blood. These receptors were obtained from a woman aged 40 to 49 who had recovered from COVID-19.

This chain uses TRBV4-1 with TRBJ2-2; 12 nucleotides line up with TRBD2. In germline, CDR1 is MGHRA, CDR2 YSYEKL. With 1 base clipped from V and 6 bases from J, the junction kept 6 bases outside the gene matches. The CDR3 runs 17 residues. The CDR3 reads CASSQGLAGGPAGELFF. The CDR3 DNA follows: TGCGCCAGCAGCCAAGGTCTAGCGGGAGGGCCCGCCGGGGAGCTGTTTTTT.

The CDR3 here is CASSGGPLGEGLETQYF. In DNA form, the CDR3 reads TGTGCCAGCAGCGGAGGGCCTTTAGGGGAGGGACTAGAGACCCAGTACTTC. This chain connects TRBV9 to TRBJ2-5; 7 positions agree with TRBD2. V was clipped by 3 bases and J by 4 bases; unmatched bases: 15. CDR3 length: 17 amino acids. Germline V gene sequence: CDR1 SGDLS, CDR2 YYNGEE.